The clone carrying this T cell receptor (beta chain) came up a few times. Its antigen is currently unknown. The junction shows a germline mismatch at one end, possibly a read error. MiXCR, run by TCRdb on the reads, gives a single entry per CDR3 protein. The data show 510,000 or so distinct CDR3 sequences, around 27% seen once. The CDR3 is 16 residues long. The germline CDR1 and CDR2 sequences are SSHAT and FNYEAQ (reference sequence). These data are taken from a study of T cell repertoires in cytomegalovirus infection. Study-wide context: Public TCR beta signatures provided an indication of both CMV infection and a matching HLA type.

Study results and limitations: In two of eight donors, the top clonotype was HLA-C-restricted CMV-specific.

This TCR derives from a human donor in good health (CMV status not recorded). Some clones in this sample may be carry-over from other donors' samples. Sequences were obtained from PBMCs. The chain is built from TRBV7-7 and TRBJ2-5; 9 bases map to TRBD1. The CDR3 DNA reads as TGTGCTAGCAGCTCGGGACAGGGCTACCAAAAAGAGACCCAGTACTTC. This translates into CASSSGQGYQKETQYF.